This TCR beta chain comes out of a study of T cells in Graves' hyperthyroidism and ophthalmopathy. Authors of the study amplified TCR beta CDR3 regions from RNA transcripts. Researchers ran a first-round RT-PCR on the TCR CDR3 using the HTBI primer set. One entry per CDR3 protein results from TCRdb running MiXCR on the multiplex PCR reads. The repertoire includes under 600,000 distinct CDR3 sequences, about a sixth of them detected once, and 2.5% to 4% sits in the top ten. This clonotype originated in a woman between 40 and 50 years old with Graves' ophthalmopathy. Sequenced sample: blood.

The CDR3 reads CASSGPYGLAGGTDTQYF. The CDR3 region has the DNA TGTGCCAGCAGTGGACCCTACGGACTAGCGGGGGGGACAGATACGCAGTATTTT. This rearrangement joins TRBV6-1 to TRBJ2-3; 15 bases line up with TRBD2. V lost 4 bases and J lost 3; bases outside the gene matches: 8. The germline V gene has CDR1 MNHNS and CDR2 SASEGT. The length of the CDR3 is 18 residues.